Listed below are T cell receptor beta chains from one sample, sequenced in a study of T-cell memory formation after mild COVID-19. TCRdb re-analysed the 5' RACE reads in MiXCR, keeping a single row per CDR3 protein. Found here are some 120,000 distinct CDR3 sequences, about 15% of them singletons; the top ten hold around 13%. What was sequenced was PBMCs or a T cell subset sorted from them (not recorded which). All receptors derive from an adult woman who had mild COVID-19 (a few samples of this study predate the infection). Cell type and time point are not known. Each CDR3 is given with its conserved first and last residue. The D gene is left open where the match is weak. Expanded clones are given a class, and other clones once, few, many or no size at all.

>TRBD2|TRBV11-2|TRBJ2-3|NA
CASSFPSGRGAGDTQYF
TGTGCCAGCAGCTTCCCAAGCGGGAGGGGGGCCGGAGATACGCAGTATTTT
>TRBD2|TRBV20-1|TRBJ2-7|NA
CSARATSGGREQYF
TGCAGTGCTAGGGCCACTAGCGGGGGACGCGAGCAGTACTTC
>NA|TRBV5-1|TRBJ2-3|few
CASSLGDGSSTDTQYF
TGCGCCAGCAGCTTGGGCGACGGTTCTAGCACAGATACGCAGTATTTT
>NA|TRBV7-6|TRBJ2-2|NA
CASGEERSGELFF
TGTGCCAGCGGTGAGGAACGTTCCGGGGAGCTGTTTTTT
>NA|TRBV6-5|TRBJ2-7|few
CASSYSGGRGSDEQYF
TGTGCCAGCAGTTACTCGGGGGGTCGTGGCTCCGACGAGCAGTACTTC
>NA|TRBV29-1|TRBJ2-3|NA
CSVRDSTYTQYF
TGCAGCGTCCGGGACTCCACCTATACGCAGTATTTT
>TRBD2|TRBV12-3/TRBV12-4|TRBJ2-2|few
CASSGRGLAGHGELFF
TGTGCCAGCAGTGGGAGGGGACTAGCGGGACACGGGGAGCTGTTTTTT
>TRBD1|TRBV4-3|TRBJ2-1|few
CASSQDSGREWDRSYNEQFF
TGCGCCAGCAGCCAAGATTCGGGACGGGAATGGGACAGGTCCTACAATGAGCAGTTCTTC
>TRBD1|TRBV9|TRBJ2-5|NA
CASSALTGGQETQYF
TGTGCCAGCAGCGCACTGACAGGGGGCCAAGAGACCCAGTACTTC
>TRBD2|TRBV7-9|TRBJ2-1|few
CASSLSGRSYNEQFF
TGTGCCAGCAGCCTTAGCGGGAGGTCGTACAATGAGCAGTTCTTC
>NA|TRBV20-1|TRBJ2-4|NA
CSAQQSGYQGLQYF
TGCAGTGCGCAACAGTCAGGGTACCAGGGGCTTCAGTACTTC
>NA|TRBV4-2|TRBJ2-7|NA
CASSQGGTANEQYF
TGTGCCAGCAGCCAAGGGGGGACGGCTAACGAGCAGTACTTC
>NA|TRBV2|TRBJ2-5|NA
CATMKWQGGETQYF
TGTGCCACCATGAAATGGCAGGGAGGAGAGACCCAGTACTTC
>NA|TRBV11-2|TRBJ1-5|NA
CASSLDPGNQPQHF
TGTGCCAGCAGCTTAGATCCTGGGAATCAGCCCCAGCATTTT
>TRBD1|TRBV7-8|TRBJ1-1|once
CASSSLDRVAEAFF
TGTGCCAGCAGCTCTTTGGACAGGGTTGCTGAAGCTTTCTTT
>TRBD1|TRBV6-2/TRBV6-3|TRBJ1-4|NA
CASSSHRDRGEKLFF
TGTGCCAGCAGTTCGCACCGGGACAGGGGTGAAAAACTGTTTTTT
>TRBD1|TRBV6-6|TRBJ1-4|few
CASTPGGRNEKLFF
TGTGCCAGCACCCCAGGGGGCCGAAATGAAAAACTGTTTTTT